In this sample, the clone carrying this TCR beta chain turned up a few times. This sample was taken from a study of blood T cells in healthy people across ages. With a J-beta primer mix and a sample-barcoded 5' primer, a second PCR ran roughly 6 to 12 cycles. One entry per CDR3 protein results from TCRdb running MiXCR on the 5' RACE reads. The data hold roughly 1,000,000 distinct CDR3 sequences, with about 23% observed a single time. Germline V gives CDR1 SGHVS, CDR2 FQNEAQ. The CDR3 loop spans 19 amino acids. In addition, the sample was reused for a study of T cells of mothers and their children.

The chain joins TRBV7-8 to TRBJ2-5, with 9 positions matching TRBD1. The better agreement between TRBJ2-1 and the DNA end casts doubt on the J call. Sequencing was performed on blood. The TCR originated in a girl aged 2 to 10 in good health. CDR3 sequence reads: CASSPRLKNRGHFWNEQFF. The CDR3 nucleotides are TGTGCCAGCAGCCCACGCCTAAAGAACAGGGGGCATTTTTGGAATGAGCAGTTCTTC.